This T cell receptor (beta chain) was recovered during a study of beta chain features in type 1 diabetes. This clone was detected only a few times. Sequencing targeted expressed TCRB transcripts, as all isolated RNA had been reverse transcribed. The table came from immunoSEQ multiplex PCR; TCRdb's copy has only in-frame clones and leaves some out. The table records hundreds of thousands of clones, over 65% of them present only once. The CDR3 covers 18 residues. Germline CDR1 and CDR2: MDHEN and SYDVKM. Between the trimmed V and J ends, which lost 4 bases and 7 bases, there was a span of 25 bases. The V gene is TRBV28, the J gene TRBJ2-2; D is possibly TRBD1 (6 bases). Sequences were obtained from naive CD4+ T cells from blood. This sequence was found in a man aged 30-40 years in good health. The CDR3 spells CASSSTRRQGRKIGELFF. DNA of the CDR3: TGTGCCAGCAGTTCTACCCGCCGGCAGGGGCGCAAAATCGGGGAGCTGTTTTTT.